This T cell receptor (beta chain) stems from a study of T cells in Graves' hyperthyroidism and ophthalmopathy. Study background: Blood from the periphery was taken at initial diagnosis, before any treatment. Study-wide results and limits: Peripheral blood also featured most of the thyroid clonotypes expanded above 0.001.

Amplified TCR beta CDR3 regions came from RNA transcripts. When the TCR CDR3 underwent first-round RT-PCR, the HTBI primer set was used. MiXCR was run by TCRdb on the multiplex PCR reads, yielding one entry per CDR3 protein. The data contain fewer than 850,000 distinct CDR3 sequences, approximately 15% of them singletons. Concerning this clonotype: The antigen is not known.

Sequencing was carried out using blood. The clonotype comes from a man aged 50 or older with Graves' hyperthyroidism.

CDR3 in amino acids: CASSYLSETQYF. CDR3 nucleotide sequence: TGTGCCAGCAGTTACTTATCTGAGACCCAGTACTTC. The V and J genes are TRBV6-2 or TRBV6-3 and TRBJ2-5, with D hard to call. The V gene lost 1 base and the J gene lost 5 bases, with 5 bases spanning the gap. The CDR3 totals 12 residues. Germline V gene sequence: CDR1 MNHEY, CDR2 SVGEGT.